This entry features one T cell receptor (beta chain) sequence. What it recognizes is unknown. The data belong to a study of radiation and T cells in renal cell carcinoma. Some clones are missing from TCRdb's copy, which holds only in-frame ones; the method was immunoSEQ multiplex PCR. The repertoire holds 100,000 or so clones, approximately 86% seen once, with under 9.5% in the top ten. As to time point: baseline pretreatment blood. Treatment indicated: 15 Gy SBRT to primary tumor, nephrectomy 4 weeks later. After SBRT, blood was collected at 2 and 4 weeks, plus baseline. Trimming took 6 bases from V and 6 from J; bases not matched to a gene: 8. CDR3 size: 14 residues. Germline values: CDR1 LNHDA, CDR2 SQIVND (reference sequence). Overall study results and limits: From baseline, blood top tumor clonotypes peaked at 2 weeks post-radiation. Baseline intratumoral clonotype presence is unknown without pretreatment biopsies.

The clonotype originates from a man aged 45-65 years with renal cell carcinoma. V is TRBV19 and J is TRBJ2-1, with TRBD2 identical over 7 bases. Sequences were derived from blood, sampled from a patient whose treatment included radiotherapy and nephrectomy. CDR3 nucleotides: TGTGCCAGTAGGCCCCTGGCTAGCGGCAATGAGCAGTTCTTC. Protein sequence: CASRPLASGNEQFF.